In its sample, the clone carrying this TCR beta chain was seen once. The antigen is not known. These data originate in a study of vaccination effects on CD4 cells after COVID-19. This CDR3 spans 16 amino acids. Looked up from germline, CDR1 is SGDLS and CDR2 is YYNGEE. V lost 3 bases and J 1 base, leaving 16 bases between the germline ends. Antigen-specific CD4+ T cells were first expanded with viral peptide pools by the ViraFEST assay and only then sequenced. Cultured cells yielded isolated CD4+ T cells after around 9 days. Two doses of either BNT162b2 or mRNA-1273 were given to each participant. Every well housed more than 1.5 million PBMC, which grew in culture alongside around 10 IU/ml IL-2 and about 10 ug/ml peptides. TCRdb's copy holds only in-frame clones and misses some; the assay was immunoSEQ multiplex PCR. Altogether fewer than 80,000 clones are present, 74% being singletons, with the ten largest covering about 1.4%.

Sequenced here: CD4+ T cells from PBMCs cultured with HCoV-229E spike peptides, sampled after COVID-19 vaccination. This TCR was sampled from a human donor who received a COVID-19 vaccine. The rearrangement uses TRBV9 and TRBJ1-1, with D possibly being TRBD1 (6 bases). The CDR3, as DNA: TGTGCCAGCAGCGACTCTAACAGGGAAACGAACACTGAAGCTTTCTTT. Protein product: CASSDSNRETNTEAFF.